The clone carrying this T cell receptor (beta chain) was counted many times. TCRdb reprocessed the PCR reads via MiXCR and lists one record per CDR3 protein. Counted here are around 480,000 distinct CDR3 sequences, around 21% occurring once; the ten biggest clones make up about 0.78%. The source of the sample is a study of molecular identifiers for immune sequencing clone quantification. CDR1 and CDR2 from the germline V gene are LGHNA and YSLEER. V lost 0 bases to trimming and J lost 8 bases, with 13 bases between them. The CDR3 spans 15 residues. The rearrangement joins TRBV4-3 to TRBJ1-4, with unresolved D. This clonotype was obtained from a human donor in good health. Some libraries in this study had Jurkat cell RNA spiked in. Sequencing was performed on naive CD8+ T cells from blood, with Jurkat cell RNA spiked in. The subset was: FACS-sorted CD8+CD4-CCR7+CD45RA+ naive T cells. CDR3 sequence (DNA): TGCGCCAGCAGCCAAGATTCATCAAGGCAAGAAAAACTGTTTTTT. As protein: CASSQDSSRQEKLFF.